Below, 23 T cell receptor beta chains from the same sample are listed, as sequenced in a study of shared clonotypes between healthy human individuals. Only in-frame clones appear in the TCRdb table, and some are missing; sequencing was by immunoSEQ multiplex PCR. The table includes some 2 million clones, around 96% detected once. CD45RO-negative, CCR7-selected cells formed the naive CD8 fraction, which excluded terminally differentiated effector memory CD45RA+ cells. Sequenced material: naive CD8+ T cells sorted from blood. Source of these receptors: a young man in good health.

The chain has TRBV13 and TRBJ2-7; the D gene is possibly TRBD2 (5 bases). Germline V CDR1 and CDR2: PRHDT, FYEKMQ (reference sequence). This CDR3 spans 16 amino acids. Deletions cut 0 bases from V and 6 bases from J, with 18 bases between. The chain's CDR3 is CASSLGPGKILGEQYF. CDR3 nucleotides: TGTGCCAGCAGCTTAGGACCGGGGAAGATCCTTGGCGAGCAGTACTTC.

This chain links TRBV4-2 with TRBJ2-7, with 13 bases lining up with TRBD2. Trimming at V came to 5 bases and at J to 3 bases, leaving 4 bases not matched to a gene. The CDR3 contains 15 residues. The V gene's germline CDR1 is LGHNA and CDR2 YNFKEQ. The CDR3 DNA follows: TGTGCCAGCAGCTTGGGACTAGCGGGAAACTACGAGCAGTACTTC. Translating gives CASSLGLAGNYEQYF.

This clone was counted between two and nine times. The chain carries TRBV7-9 and TRBJ1-4; no clear D. Trimming left V 1 base short and J 7 bases short, with 1 base between. There are 11 residues in the CDR3. Germline assignment: CDR1 SEHNR and CDR2 FQNEAQ (reference sequence). CDR3 sequence reads: CASSLVEKLFF. CDR3 DNA sequence: TGTGCCAGCAGCTTAGTTGAAAAACTGTTTTTT.

The V and J genes are TRBV28 and TRBJ2-3; 13 bases agree with TRBD2. V was clipped by 2 bases and J by 1 base; unmatched bases: 6. This CDR3 has 18 amino acids. Germline V lookup: CDR1 MDHEN, CDR2 SYDVKM. CDR3 sequence (DNA): TGTGCCAGCAGTTTACCCCTAACTAGCGGGGGGGGCACAGATACGCAGTATTTT. Protein sequence: CASSLPLTSGGGTDTQYF.

As for this clone: At the DNA level, this CDR3 is encoded by other sequences in the same sample as well. This chain connects TRBV30 to TRBJ2-7; 7 bases agree with TRBD2. The length of the CDR3 is 13 residues. Germline V gene lookup returns CDR1 GTSNPN and CDR2 SVGIG (reference sequence). The junction had 2 bases not matched to a gene; V was cut back by 0 bases and J by 3 bases. In DNA, the CDR3 is TGTGCCTGGAGTGTACTAGCGAGCTACGAGCAGTACTTC. Protein: CAWSVLASYEQYF.

CDR3 DNA sequence: TGTGCCAGCAGCTCGCCCGGGCTAGCGGGGGTAAATGAGCAGTTCTTC. Its translation: CASSSPGLAGVNEQFF. The J gene is TRBJ2-1, the V gene TRBV13, with 10 bases that match TRBD2. Germline V gene data show CDR1 as PRHDT and CDR2 as FYEKMQ (reference sequence). The CDR3 extends over 16 amino acids. Trimming cost V 4 bases and J 7 bases; bases outside gene matches: 10.

To note about this clone: Within the sample, other DNA sequences also encode this same CDR3. The chain recombines TRBV5-6 with TRBJ2-7; D is uncertain. The CDR3 length is 13 residues. V was cut by 4 bases and J by 3 bases, with 11 bases left in between. Germline lookup yields CDR1 SGHDT and CDR2 YYEEEE. The CDR3, as DNA: TGTGCCAGCAGCCTGGGCAGCTTCTACGAGCAGTACTTC. Its translation is CASSLGSFYEQYF.

The chain has TRBV19 and TRBJ2-7; the D is unclear. Trimming pared 3 bases from V and 3 bases from J, leaving 12 bases between. The CDR3 sequence is 14 residues long. The germline V gene has CDR1 LNHDA and CDR2 SQIVND (reference sequence). The CDR3 region is CASSMKGPLYEQYF. As DNA, the CDR3 is TGTGCCAGTAGTATGAAAGGGCCTCTCTACGAGCAGTACTTC.

This chain connects TRBV7-2 to TRBJ1-3; TRBD1 is a possible D gene (6 bases). The CDR3 contains 17 residues. Between the trimmed V and J ends, which lost 10 bases and 0 bases, there was a span of 22 bases. Per germline, CDR1 SGHTA and CDR2 FQGNSA. The CDR3 loop reads CATHRNRERFSGNTIYF. In DNA, the CDR3 is TGTGCCACCCATAGGAACAGGGAACGTTTCTCTGGAAACACCATATATTTT.

The chain is built from TRBV7-9 and TRBJ1-6; 8 nucleotides agree with TRBD1. The V and J ends lost 6 bases and 12 bases, in that order; junction bases with no gene match: 4. The germline CDR1 and CDR2 sequences are SEHNR and FQNEAQ (reference sequence). The CDR3 covers 12 residues. For the CDR3, the DNA is TGTGCCAGCAGGACAGGGGAAGAACCCCTCCACTTT. The encoded protein is CASRTGEEPLHF.

The CDR3 region has the DNA TGTGCCAGCAGCCGACGAGGGCCTTCAGAGACCCAGTACTTC. This translates into CASSRRGPSETQYF. The chain joins TRBV11-1 to TRBJ2-5; D is possibly TRBD2 (5 bases). This CDR3 is built from 14 residues. Trimming left V 5 bases short and J 4 bases short, with 14 bases between. Germline CDR1 is SGHAT and CDR2 is FQDESV (reference sequence).

This rearrangement joins TRBV4-3 to TRBJ2-1, with unresolved D. The length of the CDR3 is 15 residues. Trimming took 3 bases from V and 7 from J, leaving 16 bases between them. CDR1 LGHNA and CDR2 YSLEER come from the germline V gene. The CDR3 DNA is TGCGCCAGCAGCCAGGAAGACCGGAGCAGAAATGAGCAGTTCTTC. Translation gives CASSQEDRSRNEQFF.

The genes are TRBV7-6 and TRBJ2-7; no reliable D call. Trimming stripped 4 bases from V and 1 base from J, with 11 bases between. CDR3 length equals 14 residues. The germline gives CDR1 SGHVS, CDR2 FNYEAQ. This CDR3 is CASSSLGPSYEQYF. CDR3 sequence (DNA): TGTGCCAGCAGCTCCTTAGGCCCTTCCTACGAGCAGTACTTC.

Concerning this clone itself: Distinct nucleotide sequences in the sample also encode this CDR3. The chain uses TRBV7-9 and TRBJ1-6, with a weak D call TRBD1 (6 bases). Germline CDR1 reads SEHNR; CDR2 reads FQNEAQ (reference sequence). The CDR3 runs to 14 residues. Trimming took off 5 bases at V and 4 bases at J, with 9 bases between the two ends. CDR3 DNA sequence: TGTGCCAGCAGCCCGGACAGTTATAATTCACCCCTCCACTTT. Translated: CASSPDSYNSPLHF.

The rearrangement links TRBV10-2 to TRBJ2-3; 7 positions agree with TRBD2. Germline V gives CDR1 WSHSY, CDR2 SAAADI. The CDR3 has 14 amino acids. V lost 6 bases to trimming and J lost 2 bases; unmatched junction nucleotides: 5. CDR3 residues: CASREGLYTDTQYF. The CDR3 DNA reads TGCGCCAGCAGGGAGGGACTATACACAGATACGCAGTATTTT.

The chain employs TRBV4-1 and TRBJ1-2, with D possibly being TRBD1 (6 bases). Trimming left V 0 bases short and J 1 base short, with 15 bases between. In germline, CDR1 is MGHRA, CDR2 YSYEKL. The CDR3 is 17 amino acids. CDR3 nucleotide sequence: TGCGCCAGCAGCCAAGACGCGTTGGGGGCGAGTAACTATGGCTACACCTTC. Translation gives CASSQDALGASNYGYTF.

This clone showed up just once. The V and J genes are TRBV23-1 and TRBJ1-2; 8 bases map to TRBD1. TRBV23-1 is an ORF, with its function uncertain. The V gene end was trimmed by 10 bases and the J gene end by 5 bases; junction bases not matched to a gene: 12. This CDR3 contains 14 residues. This chain's CDR3 is CATNRTGYSYGYTF. The CDR3 region has the DNA TGCGCCACGAATAGGACAGGGTATAGTTATGGCTACACCTTC.

The chain links TRBV9 to TRBJ1-3; the D gene is possibly TRBD1 (6 bases). Deletions cut 3 bases from V and 4 bases from J, with 20 bases between. Germline V CDR1 and CDR2: SGDLS, YYNGEE. CDR3 length equals 17 residues. The CDR3 protein is CASSAPTGLEVGNTIYF. DNA for the CDR3: TGTGCCAGCAGCGCACCCACAGGGTTGGAGGTCGGAAACACCATATATTTT.

The V gene is TRBV6-5, the J gene TRBJ1-4; 8 bases are a match to TRBD1. CDR3 length: 14 residues. The germline gives CDR1 MNHEY, CDR2 SVGAGI. V lost 6 bases and J lost 6; bases outside the gene matches: 6. The CDR3 nucleotides read TGTGCCAGCAGCGCAGGGGGCGAGGATGAAAAACTGTTTTTT. Residues: CASSAGGEDEKLFF.

The chain's CDR3 is CASTDLRGSPYEQYF. CDR3 sequence (DNA): TGTGCCAGCACAGACCTACGGGGATCTCCCTACGAGCAGTACTTC. J is TRBJ2-7 and V is TRBV27, with a possible D match to TRBD2 (5 bases). CDR3 length equals 15 residues. The V end lost 7 bases, the J end lost 2 bases, and 18 bases lay between the germline ends. CDR1 and CDR2 from the germline V gene are MNHEY and SMNVEV (reference sequence).

CDR3 loop: CASSLERGPPETQYF. The CDR3 DNA is TGCGCCAGCAGCCTCGAGAGGGGGCCCCCGGAGACCCAGTACTTC. The V gene is TRBV4-1, the J gene TRBJ2-5; TRBD1 matches at 7 bases. The CDR3 extends over 15 amino acids. After removal of 4 bases from V and 5 bases from J, the junction contained 10 bases not matched to a gene. The V gene's germline CDR1 is MGHRA and CDR2 YSYEKL.

The chain couples TRBV6-1 to TRBJ2-7; TRBD1 matches at 8 bases. V dropped 6 bases and J dropped 2; count of bases not matched to a gene: 6. The CDR3 runs to 14 residues. In germline, CDR1 is MNHNS, CDR2 SASEGT. The CDR3 region has the DNA TGTGCCAGCAGCGAGACAGGGGTAGCCTACGAGCAGTACTTC. Its translation: CASSETGVAYEQYF.

Details on this clone: Other nucleotide sequences in the sample specify the same CDR3. The chain carries TRBV28 and TRBJ1-3; 7 nucleotides match TRBD1. The CDR3 contains 14 residues. The ends lost 3 bases at V and 4 bases at J; junction bases unmatched: 3. Germline values: CDR1 MDHEN, CDR2 SYDVKM. The CDR3 spells CASSFRGGGNTIYF. Here the CDR3 DNA reads TGTGCCAGCAGTTTTAGAGGGGGCGGAAACACCATATATTTT.